This T cell receptor beta chain was documented in a study of cytomegalovirus exposure and HLA in healthy donors. Study-wide results and caveats: The study labeled 150 or so TCR beta chains cytomegalovirus-associated.

Trimming took off 3 bases at V and 5 bases at J, with 14 bases between the two ends. The germline CDR1 and CDR2 sequences are SEHNR and FQNEAQ (reference sequence). The CDR3 has 15 amino acids. Comment on this clone: Its target is not known.

The PCR made use of 60 Vbeta and 13 Jbeta primers. Using immunoSEQ multiplex PCR, the repertoire was profiled, and TCRdb retains in-frame clones only, with some absent. The sample contains approximately 130,000 clones, about 80% of which appear only once. This receptor was taken from a woman between 45 and 60 years old in good health and CMV-seropositive. Material for sequencing was PBMCs. The J gene is TRBJ2-1, the V gene TRBV7-9; weak D call: TRBD2 (7 bases). The CDR3 sequence: CASSFGGGLHNEQFF. CDR3 sequence (DNA): TGTGCCAGCAGCTTTGGCGGGGGCCTTCACAATGAGCAGTTCTTC.